These 5 T cell receptor beta chains were sequenced from one sample in a study of identical twins. TCRdb recomputed calls from the 5' RACE reads with MiXCR, one row per CDR3 protein. In the table there are about 150,000 distinct CDR3 sequences, around 3.6% of which are singletons. The sample was memory T cells sorted from blood. Every receptor here comes from a man aged 18 to 35 in good health.

This clonotype was counted at least ten times. The chain is built from TRBV12-3 or TRBV12-4 and TRBJ2-5, with D uncertain. Trimming took off 7 bases at V and 2 bases at J, with 14 bases between the two ends. There are 14 residues in the CDR3. In nucleotides, the CDR3 is TGTGCCAGCACCCCCAGTCTGGGGCAAGAGACCCAGTACTTC. Its protein product is CASTPSLGQETQYF.

This clonotype was detected many times. The rearrangement uses TRBV6-1 and TRBJ2-1; a weak D match, TRBD2 (5 bases). The CDR3 consists of 16 residues. Germline CDR1 is MNHNS and CDR2 is SASEGT. Trimming cost V 2 bases and J 4 bases, with 15 bases left between them. The CDR3 here is CASSEPGKGTYNEQFF. The CDR3 DNA is TGTGCCAGCAGTGAACCGGGAAAGGGAACGTACAATGAGCAGTTCTTC.

The V gene is TRBV3-1, the J gene TRBJ2-6, with D possibly matching TRBD2 (5 bases). V lost 3 bases and J 0 bases, leaving 9 bases between the germline ends. CDR1 and CDR2 (germline): LGHDT, YNNKEL (reference sequence). The CDR3 spans 16 residues. DNA of the CDR3: TGTGCCAGCAGCCATCGTCGGGACTCTGGGGCCAACGTCCTGACTTTC. Translating gives CASSHRRDSGANVLTF. Full variable domain (rest looked up from reference TRBV3-1 and TRBJ2-6): DTAVSQTPKYLVTQMGNDKSIKCEQNLGHDTMYWYKQDSKKFLKIMFSYNNKELIINETVPNRFSPKSPDKAHLNLHINSLELGDSAVYFCASSHRRDSGANVLTFGAGSRLTVL.

The chain joins TRBV6-5 to TRBJ2-1, with 7 bases lining up with TRBD1. Germline loops: CDR1 MNHEY, CDR2 SVGAGI. The V segment lost 5 bases and the J segment 9 bases; nucleotides outside the gene matches: 7. CDR3 size: 13 residues. The CDR3 protein is CASSTVQGIEQFF. The CDR3 nucleotides are TGTGCCAGCAGTACTGTACAGGGGATTGAGCAGTTCTTC.

Ten or more counts support this clonotype. The chain is built from TRBV28 and TRBJ2-1, with 7 bases fitting TRBD1. The CDR3 runs to 16 residues. The V and J ends lost 0 bases and 6 bases, in that order; junction bases with no gene match: 8. CDR1 and CDR2 (germline): MDHEN, SYDVKM. The CDR3: CASSLWSGGEINEQFF. CDR3 DNA sequence: TGTGCCAGCAGTTTATGGTCAGGGGGTGAGATCAATGAGCAGTTCTTC.